The TCR beta chain described here comes from a study of T cell repertoires in cytomegalovirus infection. Study overall: It can be stated that public TCR beta signatures indicated CMV infection as well as a matching HLA type.

TCRdb itself ran the reads through MiXCR, one entry per CDR3 protein. This sample yields approximately 310,000 distinct CDR3 sequences, of which just under 25% are seen a single time; 13% belongs to the top ten. General study results and limits: There were carriers of CMV plus the relevant HLA, and cumulative public TCR beta family frequency identified them.

V dropped 6 bases and J dropped 10 bases, with 10 bases sitting between them. The CDR3 loop spans 10 amino acids. Per germline, CDR1 SQVTM and CDR2 ANQGSEA. Points on this clonotype: Its antigen is currently unknown.

The material sequenced was cultured PBMCs, taken from culture after CMV antigen stimulation. The TCR was taken from a human donor in good health (CMV status not recorded). Some clones in this sample may be carry-over from other donors' samples. The chain uses TRBV29-1 and TRBJ2-1, with D possibly being TRBD2 (5 bases). CDR3 sequence reads: CSVWRGEQFF. CDR3 coding DNA: TGCAGCGTATGGCGAGGGGAGCAGTTCTTC.